This TCR beta chain was identified during a study of cytomegalovirus exposure and HLA in healthy donors. As for the study in general: A data release that came early held tens of millions of unique TCRs from HLA-typed donors. Among the 398 genotyped donors, about 81% were placed in the Caucasian-associated ancestry cluster.

Germline V lookup: CDR1 MNHEY, CDR2 SVGAGI. The ends were cut back, 4 bases at V and 4 bases at J, with 4 bases in the middle. This CDR3 has 11 residues. A word on this clone: Antigen unknown.

Points from the study as a whole: In a later analysis, a genetic analysis reported fewer productive-TCR N-insertions in an Asian-associated ancestry cluster than the cohort average.

A multiplex PCR was run with 60 Vbeta primers and 13 Jbeta primers. Method: immunoSEQ multiplex PCR; TCRdb's copy keeps in-frame clones and lacks some. This sample has about 130,000 clones, with under 90% found just once. The clonotype comes from a woman aged 40 to 50 in good health and CMV-seronegative. Sequenced sample: PBMCs. The chain carries TRBV6-5 and TRBJ1-2, with D unclear. Here the CDR3 DNA reads TGTGCCAGCAGTTCTCCCTATGGCTACACCTTC. Protein product: CASSSPYGYTF.